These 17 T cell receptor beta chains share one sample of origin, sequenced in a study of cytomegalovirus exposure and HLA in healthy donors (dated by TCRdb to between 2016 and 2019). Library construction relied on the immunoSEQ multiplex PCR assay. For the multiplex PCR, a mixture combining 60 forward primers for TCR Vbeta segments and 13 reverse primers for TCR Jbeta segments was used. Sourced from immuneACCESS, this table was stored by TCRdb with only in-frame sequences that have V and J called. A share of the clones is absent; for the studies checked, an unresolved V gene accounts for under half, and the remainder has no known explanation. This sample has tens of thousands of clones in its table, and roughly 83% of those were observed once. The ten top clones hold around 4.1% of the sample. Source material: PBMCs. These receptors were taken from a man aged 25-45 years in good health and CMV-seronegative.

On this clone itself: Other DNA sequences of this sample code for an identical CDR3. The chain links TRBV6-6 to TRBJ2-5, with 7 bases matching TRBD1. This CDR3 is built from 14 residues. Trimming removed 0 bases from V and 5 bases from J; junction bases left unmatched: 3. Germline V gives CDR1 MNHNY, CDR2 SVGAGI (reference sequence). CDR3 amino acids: CASSYSGRGETQYF. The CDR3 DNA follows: TGTGCCAGCAGTTACTCGGGCAGGGGGGAGACCCAGTACTTC.

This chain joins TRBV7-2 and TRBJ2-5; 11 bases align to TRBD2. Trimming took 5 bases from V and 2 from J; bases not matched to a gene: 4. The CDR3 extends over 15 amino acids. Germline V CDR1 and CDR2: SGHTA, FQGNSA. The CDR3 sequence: CASSTSGSRQETQYF. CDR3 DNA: TGTGCCAGCAGCACTAGCGGGAGTCGGCAAGAGACCCAGTACTTC.

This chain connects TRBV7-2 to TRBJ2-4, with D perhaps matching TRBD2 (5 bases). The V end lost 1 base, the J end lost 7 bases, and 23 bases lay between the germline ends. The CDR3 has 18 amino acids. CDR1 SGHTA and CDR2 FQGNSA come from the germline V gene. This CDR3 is CASSLGVRTTGKWNIQYF. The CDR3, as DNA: TGTGCCAGCAGCTTAGGGGTCCGTACGACGGGAAAGTGGAACATTCAGTACTTC. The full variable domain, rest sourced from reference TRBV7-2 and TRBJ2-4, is GAGVSQSPSNKVTEKGKDVELRCDPISGHTALYWYRQSLGQGLEFLIYFQGNSAPDKSGLPSDRFSAERTGGSVSTLTIQRTQQEDSAVYLCASSLGVRTTGKWNIQYFGAGTRLSVL.

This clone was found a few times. Written as DNA, the CDR3 is TGCGCCAGCAGCCATCGGGACACCTACAATGAGCAGTTCTTC. Residues: CASSHRDTYNEQFF. This sequence joins TRBV4-1 and TRBJ2-1, with D tentatively TRBD1 (6 bases). In germline, CDR1 is MGHRA, CDR2 YSYEKL. The CDR3 has 14 amino acids. V lost 3 bases and J lost 2, with 8 bases in between.

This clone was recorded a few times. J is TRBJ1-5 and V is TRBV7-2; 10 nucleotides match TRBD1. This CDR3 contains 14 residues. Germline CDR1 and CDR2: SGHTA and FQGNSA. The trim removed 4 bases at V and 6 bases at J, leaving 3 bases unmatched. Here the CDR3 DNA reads TGTGCCAGCAGCTCGGGACAGGGGATTCAGCCCCAGCATTTT. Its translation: CASSSGQGIQPQHF.

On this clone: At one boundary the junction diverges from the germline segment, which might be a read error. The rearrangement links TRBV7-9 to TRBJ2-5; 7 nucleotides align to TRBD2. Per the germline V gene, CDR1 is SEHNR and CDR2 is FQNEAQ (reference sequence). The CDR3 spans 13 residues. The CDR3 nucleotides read TGTTCCAGCAGCTTAGCGCGGGAGGAGACCCAGTACTTC. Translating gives CSSSLAREETQYF. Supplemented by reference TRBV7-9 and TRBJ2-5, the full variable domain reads DTGVSQNPRHKITKRGQNVTFRCDPISEHNRLYWYRQTLGQGPEFLTYFQNEAQLEKSRLLSDRFSAERPKGSFSTLEIQRTEQGDSAMYLCSSSLAREETQYFGPGTRLLVL.

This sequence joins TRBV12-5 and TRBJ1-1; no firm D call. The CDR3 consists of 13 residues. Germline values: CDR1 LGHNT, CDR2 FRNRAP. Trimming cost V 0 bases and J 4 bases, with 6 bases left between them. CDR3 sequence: CASGLVRGTEAFF. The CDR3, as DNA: TGTGCTAGTGGTTTGGTACGAGGCACTGAAGCTTTCTTT.

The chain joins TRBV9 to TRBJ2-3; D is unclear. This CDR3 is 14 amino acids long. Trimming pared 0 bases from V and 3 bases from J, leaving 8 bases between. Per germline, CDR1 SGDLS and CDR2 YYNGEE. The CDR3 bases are TGTGCCAGCAGCGTAGCCCCTCCGACAGATACGCAGTATTTT. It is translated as CASSVAPPTDTQYF.

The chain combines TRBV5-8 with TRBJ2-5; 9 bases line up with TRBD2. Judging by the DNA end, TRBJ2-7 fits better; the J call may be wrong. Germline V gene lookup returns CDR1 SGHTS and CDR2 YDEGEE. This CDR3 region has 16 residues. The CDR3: CASSLEVGAGGHEQYF. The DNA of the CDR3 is TGTGCCAGCAGCTTGGAGGTGGGAGCGGGAGGCCACGAGCAGTACTTC.

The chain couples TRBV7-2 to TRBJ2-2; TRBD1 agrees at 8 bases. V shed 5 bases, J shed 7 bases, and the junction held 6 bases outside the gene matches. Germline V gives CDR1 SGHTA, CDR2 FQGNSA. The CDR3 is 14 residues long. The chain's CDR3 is CASSPGQGNGELFF. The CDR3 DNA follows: TGTGCCAGCAGCCCCGGACAGGGTAACGGGGAGCTGTTTTTT.

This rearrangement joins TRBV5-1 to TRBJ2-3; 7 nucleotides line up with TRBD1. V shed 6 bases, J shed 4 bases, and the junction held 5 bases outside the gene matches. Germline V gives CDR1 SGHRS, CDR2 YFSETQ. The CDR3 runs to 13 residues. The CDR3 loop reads CASTGQVSDTQYF. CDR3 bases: TGCGCCAGCACCGGACAGGTTTCAGATACGCAGTATTTT. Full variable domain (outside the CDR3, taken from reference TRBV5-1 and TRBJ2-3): KAGVTQTPRYLIKTRGQQVTLSCSPISGHRSVSWYQQTPGQGLQFLFEYFSETQRNKGNFPGRFSGRQFSNSRSEMNVSTLELGDSALYLCASTGQVSDTQYFGPGTRLTVL.

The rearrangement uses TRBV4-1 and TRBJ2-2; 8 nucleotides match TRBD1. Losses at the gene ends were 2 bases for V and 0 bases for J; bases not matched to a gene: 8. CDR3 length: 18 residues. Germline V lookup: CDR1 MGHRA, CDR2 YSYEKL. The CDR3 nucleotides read TGCGCCAGCAGCCAACGACTTCTGGGACAGGCGAACACCGGGGAGCTGTTTTTT. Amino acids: CASSQRLLGQANTGELFF.

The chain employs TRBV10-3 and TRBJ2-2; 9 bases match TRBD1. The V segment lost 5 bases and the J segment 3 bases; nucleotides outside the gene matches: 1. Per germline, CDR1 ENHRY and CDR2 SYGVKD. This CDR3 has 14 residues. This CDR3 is CAISRTGDTGELFF. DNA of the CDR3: TGTGCCATCAGTCGGACAGGGGACACCGGGGAGCTGTTTTTT.

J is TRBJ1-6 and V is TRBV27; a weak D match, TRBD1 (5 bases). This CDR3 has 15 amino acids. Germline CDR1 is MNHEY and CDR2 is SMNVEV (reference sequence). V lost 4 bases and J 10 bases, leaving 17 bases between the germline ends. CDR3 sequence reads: CASSWVGGVQSPLHF. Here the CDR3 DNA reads TGTGCCAGCAGTTGGGTCGGGGGAGTTCAATCACCCCTCCACTTT.

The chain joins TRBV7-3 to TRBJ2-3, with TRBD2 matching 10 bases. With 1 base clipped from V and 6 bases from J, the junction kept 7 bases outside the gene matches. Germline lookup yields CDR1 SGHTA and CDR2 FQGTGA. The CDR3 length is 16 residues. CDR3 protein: CASSLIPSGGPDTQYF. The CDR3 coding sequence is TGTGCCAGCAGCTTAATCCCTAGCGGGGGCCCGGATACGCAGTATTTT.

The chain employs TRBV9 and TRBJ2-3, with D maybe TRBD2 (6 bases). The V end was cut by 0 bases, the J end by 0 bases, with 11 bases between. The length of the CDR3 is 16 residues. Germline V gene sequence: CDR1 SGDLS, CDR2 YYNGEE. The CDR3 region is CASSVEGGPSTDTQYF. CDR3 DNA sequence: TGTGCCAGCAGCGTAGAAGGAGGGCCTAGCACAGATACGCAGTATTTT.

Here the CDR3 DNA reads TGTGCCAGCAGCCTAGGGACAGGGGCCGCCTTTAACTATGGCTACACCTTC. Translation gives CASSLGTGAAFNYGYTF. V usage is TRBV2 and J usage is TRBJ1-2; 10 bases align to TRBD1. V trimming: 6 bases; J trimming: 1 base; junction bases outside the gene matches: 11. CDR1 is SNHLY and CDR2 is FYNNEI in the germline V gene. This CDR3 is built from 17 residues.